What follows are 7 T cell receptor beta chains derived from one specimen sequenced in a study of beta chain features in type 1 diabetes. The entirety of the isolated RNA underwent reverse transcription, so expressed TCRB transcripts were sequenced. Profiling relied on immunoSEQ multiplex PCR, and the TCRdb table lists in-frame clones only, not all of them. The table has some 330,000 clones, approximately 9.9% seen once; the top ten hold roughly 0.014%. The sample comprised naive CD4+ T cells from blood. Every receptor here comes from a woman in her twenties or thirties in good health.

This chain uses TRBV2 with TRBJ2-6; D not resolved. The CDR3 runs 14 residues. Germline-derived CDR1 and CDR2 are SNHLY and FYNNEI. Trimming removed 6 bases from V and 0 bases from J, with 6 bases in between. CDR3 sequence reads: CASRLTSGANVLTF. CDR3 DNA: TGTGCCAGCAGGCTAACCTCTGGGGCCAACGTCCTGACTTTC.

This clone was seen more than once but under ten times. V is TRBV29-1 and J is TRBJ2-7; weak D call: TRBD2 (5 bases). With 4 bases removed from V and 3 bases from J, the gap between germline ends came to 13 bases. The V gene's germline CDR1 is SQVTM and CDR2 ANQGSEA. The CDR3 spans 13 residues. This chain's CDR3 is CSVVGGRGYEQYF. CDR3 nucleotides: TGCAGCGTTGTTGGAGGCAGAGGCTACGAGCAGTACTTC.

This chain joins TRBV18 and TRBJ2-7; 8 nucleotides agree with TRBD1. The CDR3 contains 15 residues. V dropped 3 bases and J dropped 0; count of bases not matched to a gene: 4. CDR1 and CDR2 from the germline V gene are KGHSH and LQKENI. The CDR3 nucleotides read TGTGCCAGCTCACCGCGGGACAGGAGCTCCTACGAGCAGTACTTC. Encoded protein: CASSPRDRSSYEQYF.

DNA of the CDR3: TGTGCTAGTGGTTTGGGGGGTGCGGGGACAGGCCGCTCTGGCTACACCTTC. Its translation is CASGLGGAGTGRSGYTF. The rearrangement uses TRBV12-5 and TRBJ1-2; 8 positions agree with TRBD1. V lost 1 base to trimming and J lost 7 bases; unmatched junction nucleotides: 14. Germline values: CDR1 LGHNT, CDR2 FRNRAP. This CDR3 is built from 17 residues.

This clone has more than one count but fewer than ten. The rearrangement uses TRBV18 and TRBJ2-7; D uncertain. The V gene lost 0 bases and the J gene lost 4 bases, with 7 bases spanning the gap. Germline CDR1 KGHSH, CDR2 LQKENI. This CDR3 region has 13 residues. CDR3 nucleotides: TGTGCCAGCTCACCACCCCCCAGGTACGAGCAGTACTTC. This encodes CASSPPPRYEQYF. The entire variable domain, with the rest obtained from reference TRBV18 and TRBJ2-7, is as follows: NAGVMQNPRHLVRRRGQEARLRCSPMKGHSHVYWYRQLPEEGLKFMVYLQKENIIDESGMPKERFSAEFPKEGPSILRIQQVVRGDSAAYFCASSPPPRYEQYFGPGTRLTVT.

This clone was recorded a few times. The CDR3 spells CASSLSGGGETQYF. Here the CDR3 DNA reads TGCGCCAGCAGCTTGTCGGGGGGCGGGGAGACCCAGTACTTC. V and J are TRBV5-1 and TRBJ2-5; tentatively, D is TRBD2 (7 bases). This CDR3 spans 14 amino acids. V gave up 1 base and J gave up 5 bases, with 12 bases separating them. The germline CDR1 and CDR2 sequences are SGHRS and YFSETQ.

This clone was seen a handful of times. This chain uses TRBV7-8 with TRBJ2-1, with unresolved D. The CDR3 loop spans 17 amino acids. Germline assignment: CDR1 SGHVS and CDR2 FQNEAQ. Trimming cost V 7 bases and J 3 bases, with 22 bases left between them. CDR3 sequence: CASMDMRLEKSYNEQFF. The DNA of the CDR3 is TGTGCCAGCATGGATATGAGACTGGAGAAAAGCTACAATGAGCAGTTCTTC.